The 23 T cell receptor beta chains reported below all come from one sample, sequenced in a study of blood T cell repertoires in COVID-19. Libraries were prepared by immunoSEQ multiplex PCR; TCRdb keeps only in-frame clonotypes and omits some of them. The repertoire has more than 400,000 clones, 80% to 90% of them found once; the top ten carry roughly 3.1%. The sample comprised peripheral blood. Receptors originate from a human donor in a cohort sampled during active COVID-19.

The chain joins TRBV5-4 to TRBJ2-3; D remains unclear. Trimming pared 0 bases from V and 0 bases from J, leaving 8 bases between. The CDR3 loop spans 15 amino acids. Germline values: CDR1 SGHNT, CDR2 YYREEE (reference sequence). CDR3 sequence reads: CASSLDSSSTDTQYF. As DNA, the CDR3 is TGTGCCAGCAGCTTGGATAGCAGCAGCACAGATACGCAGTATTTT.

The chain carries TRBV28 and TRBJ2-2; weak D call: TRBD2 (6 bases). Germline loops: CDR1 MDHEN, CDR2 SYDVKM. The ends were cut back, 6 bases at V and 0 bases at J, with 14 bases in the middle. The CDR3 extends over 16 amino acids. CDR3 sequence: CASRLAGFANTGELFF. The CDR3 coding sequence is TGTGCCAGCAGGCTTGCGGGGTTCGCGAACACCGGGGAGCTGTTTTTT. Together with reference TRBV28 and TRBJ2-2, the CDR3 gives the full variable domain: DVKVTQSSRYLVKRTGEKVFLECVQDMDHENMFWYRQDPGLGLRLIYFSYDVKMKEKGDIPEGYSVSREKKERFSLILESASTNQTSMYLCASRLAGFANTGELFFGEGSRLTVL.

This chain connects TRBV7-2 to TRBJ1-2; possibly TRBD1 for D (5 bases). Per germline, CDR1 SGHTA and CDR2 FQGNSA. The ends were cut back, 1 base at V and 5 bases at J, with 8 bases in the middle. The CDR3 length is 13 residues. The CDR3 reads CASSLGGAYGYTF. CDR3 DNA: TGTGCCAGCAGCTTAGGCGGGGCGTATGGCTACACCTTC. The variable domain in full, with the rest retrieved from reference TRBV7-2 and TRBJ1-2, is GAGVSQSPSNKVTEKGKDVELRCDPISGHTALYWYRQSLGQGLEFLIYFQGNSAPDKSGLPSDRFSAERTGGSVSTLTIQRTQQEDSAVYLCASSLGGAYGYTFGSGTRLTVV.

DNA of the CDR3: TGCAGCGTCCCCCTTACAGATACGCAGTATTTT. Translating it yields CSVPLTDTQYF. The genes are TRBV29-1 and TRBJ2-3; D ambiguous. V lost 6 bases and J lost 3, with 7 bases in between. Germline-derived CDR1 and CDR2 are SQVTM and ANQGSEA. The CDR3 is made up of 11 amino acids.

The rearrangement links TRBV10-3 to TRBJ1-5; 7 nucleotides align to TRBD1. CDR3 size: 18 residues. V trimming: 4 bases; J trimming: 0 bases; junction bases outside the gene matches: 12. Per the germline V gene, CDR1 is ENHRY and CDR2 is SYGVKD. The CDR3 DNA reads TGTGCCATCAGTGCGAGTCAGGGGGTCCCCCTTAGCAATCAGCCCCAGCATTTT. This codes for CAISASQGVPLSNQPQHF.

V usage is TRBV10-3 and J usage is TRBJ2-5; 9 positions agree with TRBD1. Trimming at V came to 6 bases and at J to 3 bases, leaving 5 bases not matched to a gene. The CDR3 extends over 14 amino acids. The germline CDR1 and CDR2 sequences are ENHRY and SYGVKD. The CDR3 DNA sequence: TGTGCCATCAGGTCGGGACAGGGAGAAGAGACCCAGTACTTC. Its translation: CAIRSGQGEETQYF.

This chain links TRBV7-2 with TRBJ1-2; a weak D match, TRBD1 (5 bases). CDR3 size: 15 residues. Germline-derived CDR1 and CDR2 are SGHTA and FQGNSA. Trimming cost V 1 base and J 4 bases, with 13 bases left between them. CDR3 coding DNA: TGTGCCAGCAGCTTAGATACGGGGGTAGGCTATGGCTACACCTTC. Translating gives CASSLDTGVGYGYTF.

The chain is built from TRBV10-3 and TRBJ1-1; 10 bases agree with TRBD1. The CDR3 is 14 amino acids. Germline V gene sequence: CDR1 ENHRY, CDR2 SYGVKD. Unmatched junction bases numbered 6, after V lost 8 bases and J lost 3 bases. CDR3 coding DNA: TGTGCCATCCAGGACAGGGGGTCGTACACTGAAGCTTTCTTT. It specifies CAIQDRGSYTEAFF.

The CDR3 is CASRLAGEADTQYF. The DNA for the CDR3 is TGTGCCAGCAGACTAGCGGGAGAGGCAGATACGCAGTATTTT. The chain is built from TRBV7-2 and TRBJ2-3; 11 nucleotides line up with TRBD2. Germline V gene data show CDR1 as SGHTA and CDR2 as FQGNSA. CDR3 length: 14 residues. V lost 6 bases to trimming and J lost 4 bases; unmatched junction nucleotides: 3.

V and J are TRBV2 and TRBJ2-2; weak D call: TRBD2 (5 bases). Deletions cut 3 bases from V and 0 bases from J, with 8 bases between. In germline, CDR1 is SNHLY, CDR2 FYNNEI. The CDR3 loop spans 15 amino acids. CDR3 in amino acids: CASSERATNTGELFF. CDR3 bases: TGTGCCAGCAGTGAGAGGGCTACGAACACCGGGGAGCTGTTTTTT.

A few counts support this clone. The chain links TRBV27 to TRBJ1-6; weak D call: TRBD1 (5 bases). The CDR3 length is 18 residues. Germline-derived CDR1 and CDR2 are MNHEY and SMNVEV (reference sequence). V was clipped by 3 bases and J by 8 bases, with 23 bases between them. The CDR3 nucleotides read TGTGCCAGCAGTTTGACAGAGCGACCGGGACTGGTGGATTCACCCCTCCACTTT. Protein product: CASSLTERPGLVDSPLHF.

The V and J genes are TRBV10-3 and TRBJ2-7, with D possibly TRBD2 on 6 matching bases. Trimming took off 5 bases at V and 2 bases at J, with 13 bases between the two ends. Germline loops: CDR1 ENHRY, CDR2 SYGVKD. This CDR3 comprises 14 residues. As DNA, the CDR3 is TGTGCCATCAGTCTGGGGACTGAAACCTACGAGCAGTACTTC. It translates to CAISLGTETYEQYF.

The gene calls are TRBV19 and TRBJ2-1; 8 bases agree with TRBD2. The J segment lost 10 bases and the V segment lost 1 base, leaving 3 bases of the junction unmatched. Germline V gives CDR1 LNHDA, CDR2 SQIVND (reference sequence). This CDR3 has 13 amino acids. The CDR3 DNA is TGTGCCAGTAGTATAGTTAGCGGGACAGAGCAGTTCTTC. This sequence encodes CASSIVSGTEQFF.

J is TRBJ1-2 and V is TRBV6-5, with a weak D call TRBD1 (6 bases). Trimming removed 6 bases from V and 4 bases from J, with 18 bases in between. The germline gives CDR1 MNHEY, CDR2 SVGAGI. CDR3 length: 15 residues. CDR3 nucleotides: TGTGCCAGCAGAGACCGGACAGTTGCGCTCTATGGCTACACCTTC. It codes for CASRDRTVALYGYTF.

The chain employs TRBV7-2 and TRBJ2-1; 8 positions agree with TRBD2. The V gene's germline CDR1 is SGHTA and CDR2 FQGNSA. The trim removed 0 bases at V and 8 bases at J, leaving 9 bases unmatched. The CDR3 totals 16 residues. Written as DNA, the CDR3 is TGTGCCAGCAGCTTAGCCCCAGCGGGAGCCAGAGATGAGCAGTTCTTC. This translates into CASSLAPAGARDEQFF.

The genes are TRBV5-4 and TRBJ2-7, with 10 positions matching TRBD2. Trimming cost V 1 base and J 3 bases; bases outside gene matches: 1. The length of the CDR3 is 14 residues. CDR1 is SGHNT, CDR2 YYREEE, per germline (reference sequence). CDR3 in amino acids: CASSLTSGNYEQYF. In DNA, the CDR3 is TGTGCCAGCAGCTTGACTAGCGGGAACTACGAGCAGTACTTC.

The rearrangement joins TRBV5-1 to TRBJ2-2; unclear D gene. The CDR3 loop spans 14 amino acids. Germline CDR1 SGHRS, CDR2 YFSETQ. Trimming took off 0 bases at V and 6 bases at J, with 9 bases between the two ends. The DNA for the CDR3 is TGCGCCAGCAGCTTGGGCAGGCGCTCCGGGGAGCTGTTTTTT. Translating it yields CASSLGRRSGELFF.

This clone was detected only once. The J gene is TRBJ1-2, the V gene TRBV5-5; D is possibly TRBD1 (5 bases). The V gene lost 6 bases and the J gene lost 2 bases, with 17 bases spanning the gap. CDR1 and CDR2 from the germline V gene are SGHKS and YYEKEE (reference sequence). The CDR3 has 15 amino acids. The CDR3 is CASTPPGPGNYGYTF. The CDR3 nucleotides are TGTGCCAGCACCCCCCCAGGTCCAGGGAACTATGGCTACACCTTC.

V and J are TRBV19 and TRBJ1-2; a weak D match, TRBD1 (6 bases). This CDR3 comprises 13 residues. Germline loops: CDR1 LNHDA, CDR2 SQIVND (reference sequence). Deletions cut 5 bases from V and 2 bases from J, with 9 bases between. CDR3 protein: CASSYRANYGYTF. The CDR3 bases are TGTGCCAGTAGTTACAGGGCAAACTATGGCTACACCTTC.

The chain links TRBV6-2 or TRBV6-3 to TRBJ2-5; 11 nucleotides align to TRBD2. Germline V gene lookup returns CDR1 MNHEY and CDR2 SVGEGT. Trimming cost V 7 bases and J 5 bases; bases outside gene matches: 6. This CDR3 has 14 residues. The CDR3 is CASTPIAGGETQYF. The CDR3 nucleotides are TGTGCCAGCACCCCCATAGCGGGAGGGGAGACCCAGTACTTC.

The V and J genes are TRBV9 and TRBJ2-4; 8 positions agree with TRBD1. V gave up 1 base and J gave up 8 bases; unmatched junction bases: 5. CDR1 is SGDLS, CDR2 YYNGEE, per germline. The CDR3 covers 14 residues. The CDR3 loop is CASSVQGAGDIQYF. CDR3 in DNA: TGTGCCAGCAGCGTACAGGGGGCTGGGGACATTCAGTACTTC.

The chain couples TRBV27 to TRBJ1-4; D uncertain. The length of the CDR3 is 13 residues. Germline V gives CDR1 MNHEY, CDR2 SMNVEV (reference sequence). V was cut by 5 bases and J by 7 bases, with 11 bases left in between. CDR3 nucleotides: TGTGCCAGCAGTGCATTCCCCGGTGAAAAACTGTTTTTT. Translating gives CASSAFPGEKLFF.

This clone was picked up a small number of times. The CDR3 sequence: CASSPTGLREKLFF. In DNA form, the CDR3 reads TGTGCCAGCAGCCCCACAGGGTTGCGAGAAAAACTGTTTTTT. J is TRBJ1-4 and V is TRBV27, with D perhaps matching TRBD1 (6 bases). The CDR3 totals 14 residues. Trimming removed 6 bases from V and 8 bases from J, with 16 bases in between. Germline V gene sequence: CDR1 MNHEY, CDR2 SMNVEV (reference sequence).